The rows below give T cell receptor beta chains drawn from one sample of a study of T cells in Graves' hyperthyroidism and ophthalmopathy. TCRdb re-derived calls from the multiplex PCR reads in MiXCR, one entry per CDR3 protein. This table has hundreds of thousands of distinct CDR3 sequences, less than 20% appearing once. Sequenced material: blood. The source of these receptors is a man aged 35 to 55 with Graves' ophthalmopathy. Both conserved end residues are part of each CDR3. D genes are given only for firm matches. Not all rows give a size; the values are once, few, many and, for expanded clones, a class.

many	TRBJ1-2	TRBD1	TRBV6-1	TGTGCCAGCAGTCAAACAGGGGCCGATGGCTACACCTTC	CASSQTGADGYTF
.	TRBJ1-2	.	TRBV7-9	TGTGCCTGCAGCCCTAGGGACCCGAGGGCGCATGGCTACACCTTC	CACSPRDPRAHGYTF
many	TRBJ2-1	TRBD2	TRBV10-3	TGTGCCATCAGTGAGGTGGCGGGAGTCTACAATGAGCAGTTCTTC	CAISEVAGVYNEQFF
few	TRBJ2-7	.	TRBV19	TGTGCCAGTAGTATTACCCACGGAGCCTACGAGCAGTACTTC	CASSITHGAYEQYF
few	TRBJ2-3	.	TRBV4-1	TGCGCCAGCAGCCAACCCATCAAGGAGGCGGTAGATACGCAGTATTTT	CASSQPIKEAVDTQYF
.	TRBJ2-7	.	TRBV6-2/TRBV6-3	TGTGCCAGCATCCATCCCCGACTGGACTCCTACGAGCAGTACTTC	CASIHPRLDSYEQYF
many	TRBJ2-1	TRBD2	TRBV7-6	TGTGCCAGCAGCTTGGCTAGCGGGAGGAACAATGAGCAGTTCTTC	CASSLASGRNNEQFF
.	TRBJ2-3	.	TRBV29-1	TGCAGCGTTGAGGGGGGCAGTCGGTGGGGGGATACGCAGTATTTT	CSVEGGSRWGDTQYF
many	TRBJ1-5	.	TRBV7-2	TGTGCCAGCAGCTCCTCAGGGGATAGCAATCAGCCCCAGCATTTT	CASSSSGDSNQPQHF
.	TRBJ2-3	.	TRBV7-3	TGTGCCAGCAGCTATACAGGCACAGATACGCAGTATTTT	CASSYTGTDTQYF
.	TRBJ2-1	TRBD2	TRBV11-3	TGTGCCAGCAGCCCTACCCTCACCGGGACTAGCGGGAGAGGGCATGAGCAGTTCTTC	CASSPTLTGTSGRGHEQFF
many	TRBJ2-5	TRBD1	TRBV5-1	TGCGCCAGCAGCCGACAGGGCGGGGAGACCCAGTACTTC	CASSRQGGETQYF
few	TRBJ2-1	.	TRBV30	TGTGCCTGGAGTGTCTCGCTTTCTTACAATGAGCAGTTCTTC	CAWSVSLSYNEQFF